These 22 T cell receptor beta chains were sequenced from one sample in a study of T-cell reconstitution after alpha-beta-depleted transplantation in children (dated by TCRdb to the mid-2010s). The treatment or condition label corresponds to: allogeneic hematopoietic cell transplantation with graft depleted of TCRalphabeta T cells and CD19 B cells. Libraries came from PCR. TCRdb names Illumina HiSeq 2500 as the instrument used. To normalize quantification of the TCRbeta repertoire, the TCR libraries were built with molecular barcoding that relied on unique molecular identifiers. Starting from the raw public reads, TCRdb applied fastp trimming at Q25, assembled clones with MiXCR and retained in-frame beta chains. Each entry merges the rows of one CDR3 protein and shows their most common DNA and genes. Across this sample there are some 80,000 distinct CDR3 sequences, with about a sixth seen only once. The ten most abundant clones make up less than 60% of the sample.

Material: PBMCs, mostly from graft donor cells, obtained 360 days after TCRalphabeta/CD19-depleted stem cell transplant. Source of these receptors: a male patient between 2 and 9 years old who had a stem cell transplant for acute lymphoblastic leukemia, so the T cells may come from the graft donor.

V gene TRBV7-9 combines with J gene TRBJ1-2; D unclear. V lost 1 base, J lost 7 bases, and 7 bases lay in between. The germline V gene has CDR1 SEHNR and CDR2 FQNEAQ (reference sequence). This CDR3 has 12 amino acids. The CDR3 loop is CASSLGTGGYTF. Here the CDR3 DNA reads TGTGCCAGCAGCTTAGGGACGGGTGGCTACACCTTC.

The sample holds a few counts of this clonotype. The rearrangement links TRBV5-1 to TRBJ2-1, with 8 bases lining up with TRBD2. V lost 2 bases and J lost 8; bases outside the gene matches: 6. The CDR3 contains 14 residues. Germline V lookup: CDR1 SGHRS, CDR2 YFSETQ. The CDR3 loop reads CASSLRGRMDEQFF. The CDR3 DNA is TGCGCCAGCAGCTTACGCGGGAGGATGGATGAGCAGTTCTTC.

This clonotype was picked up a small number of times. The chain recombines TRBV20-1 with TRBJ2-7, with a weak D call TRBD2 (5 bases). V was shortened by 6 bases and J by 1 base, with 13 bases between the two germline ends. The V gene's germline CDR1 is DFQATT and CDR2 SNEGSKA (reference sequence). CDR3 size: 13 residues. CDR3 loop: CSAMTKYSYEQYF. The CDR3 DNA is TGCAGTGCCATGACTAAGTATTCCTACGAGCAGTACTTC.

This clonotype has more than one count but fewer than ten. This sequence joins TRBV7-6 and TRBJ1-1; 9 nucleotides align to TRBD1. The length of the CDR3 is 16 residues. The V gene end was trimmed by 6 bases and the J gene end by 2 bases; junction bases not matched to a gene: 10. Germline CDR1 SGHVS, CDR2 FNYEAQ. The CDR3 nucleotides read TGTGCCAGCAGACCACAGGGGGCGCGAAGAAACACTGAAGCTTTCTTT. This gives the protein CASRPQGARRNTEAFF.

In DNA, the CDR3 is TGCGCCAGCAGCCTGGGCAGGGGAACCTACGAGCAGTACTTC. The encoded protein is CASSLGRGTYEQYF. The chain uses TRBV4-1 and TRBJ2-7; weak D call: TRBD1 (6 bases). Germline V gene lookup returns CDR1 MGHRA and CDR2 YSYEKL. The length of the CDR3 is 14 residues. V lost 4 bases to trimming and J lost 2 bases, with 12 bases between them.

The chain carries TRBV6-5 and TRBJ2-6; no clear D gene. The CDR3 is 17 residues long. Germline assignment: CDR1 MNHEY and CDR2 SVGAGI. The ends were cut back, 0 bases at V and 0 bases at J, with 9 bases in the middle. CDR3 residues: CASSYSRVISGANVLTF. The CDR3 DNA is TGTGCCAGCAGTTACTCGAGAGTCATCTCTGGGGCCAACGTCCTGACTTTC.

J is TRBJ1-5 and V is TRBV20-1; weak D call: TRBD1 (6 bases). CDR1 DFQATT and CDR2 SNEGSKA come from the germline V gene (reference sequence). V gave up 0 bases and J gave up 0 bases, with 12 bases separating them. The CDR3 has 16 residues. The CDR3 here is CSARDRDTYSNQPQHF. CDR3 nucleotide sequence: TGCAGTGCTAGAGACCGGGACACTTATAGCAATCAGCCCCAGCATTTT.

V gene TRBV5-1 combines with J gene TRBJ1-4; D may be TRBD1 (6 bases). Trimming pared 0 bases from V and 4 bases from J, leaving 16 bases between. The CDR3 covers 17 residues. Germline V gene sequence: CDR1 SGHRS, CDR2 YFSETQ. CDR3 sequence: CASSLEQGGRGNEKLFF. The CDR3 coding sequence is TGCGCCAGCAGCTTGGAACAGGGTGGACGGGGTAATGAAAAACTGTTTTTT.

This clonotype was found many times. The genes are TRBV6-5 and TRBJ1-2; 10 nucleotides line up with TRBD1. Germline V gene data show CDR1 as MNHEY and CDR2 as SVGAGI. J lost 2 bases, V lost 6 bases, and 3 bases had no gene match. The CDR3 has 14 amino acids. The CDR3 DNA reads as TGTGCCAGCAGAGGGGACAGGGGAAACTATGGCTACACCTTC. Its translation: CASRGDRGNYGYTF.

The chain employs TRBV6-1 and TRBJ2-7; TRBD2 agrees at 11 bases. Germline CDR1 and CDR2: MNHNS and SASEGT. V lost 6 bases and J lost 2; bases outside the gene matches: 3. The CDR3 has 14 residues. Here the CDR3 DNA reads TGTGCCAGCAGGTTTAGCGGGAGGGCCTACGAGCAGTACTTC. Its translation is CASRFSGRAYEQYF.

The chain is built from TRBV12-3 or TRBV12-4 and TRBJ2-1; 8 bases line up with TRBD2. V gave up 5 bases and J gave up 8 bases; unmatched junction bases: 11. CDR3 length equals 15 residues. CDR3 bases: TGTGCCAGCAGTCCTAGGGGCGGGAGGTTCTATGAGCAGTTCTTC. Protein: CASSPRGGRFYEQFF.

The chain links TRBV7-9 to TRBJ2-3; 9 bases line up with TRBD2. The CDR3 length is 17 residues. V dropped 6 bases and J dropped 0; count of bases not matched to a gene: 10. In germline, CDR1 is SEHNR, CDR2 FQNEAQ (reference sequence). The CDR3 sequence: CASSFESSGASTDTQYF. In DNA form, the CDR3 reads TGTGCCAGCAGTTTCGAATCTAGCGGGGCCAGCACAGATACGCAGTATTTT. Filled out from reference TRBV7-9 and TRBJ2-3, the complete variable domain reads DTGVSQNPRHKITKRGQNVTFRCDPISEHNRLYWYRQTLGQGPEFLTYFQNEAQLEKSRLLSDRFSAERPKGSFSTLEIQRTEQGDSAMYLCASSFESSGASTDTQYFGPGTRLTVL.

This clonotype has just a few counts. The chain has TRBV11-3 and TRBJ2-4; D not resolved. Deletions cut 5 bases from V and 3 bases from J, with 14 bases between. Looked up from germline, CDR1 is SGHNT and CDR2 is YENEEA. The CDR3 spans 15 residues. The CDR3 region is CASSPLGLGKNIQYF. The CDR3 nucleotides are TGTGCCAGCAGCCCCTTGGGGTTGGGCAAAAACATTCAGTACTTC.

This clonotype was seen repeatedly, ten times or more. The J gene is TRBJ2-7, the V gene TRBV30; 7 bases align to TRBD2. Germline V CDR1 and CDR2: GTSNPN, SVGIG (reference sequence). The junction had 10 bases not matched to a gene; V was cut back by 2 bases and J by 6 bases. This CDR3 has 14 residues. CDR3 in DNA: TGTGCCTGGAGTTCCGGGACTAACTATGGCGAGCAGTACTTC. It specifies CAWSSGTNYGEQYF.

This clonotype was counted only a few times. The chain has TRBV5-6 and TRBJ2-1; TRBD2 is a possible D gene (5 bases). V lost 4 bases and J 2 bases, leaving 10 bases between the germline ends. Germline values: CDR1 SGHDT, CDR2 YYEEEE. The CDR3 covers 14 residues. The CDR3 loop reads CASSLGLTYNEQFF. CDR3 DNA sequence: TGTGCCAGCAGCCTAGGACTTACCTACAATGAGCAGTTCTTC.

As DNA, the CDR3 is TGTGCCAGCAGACGCGCAGGGTCAGGGCCCTACGAGCAGTACTTC. It is translated as CASRRAGSGPYEQYF. This chain joins TRBV7-9 and TRBJ2-7; D is possibly TRBD1 (5 bases). Germline V gene sequence: CDR1 SEHNR, CDR2 FQNEAQ (reference sequence). CDR3 size: 15 residues. The germline V and J ends were trimmed by 6 bases and 2 bases, with 17 bases remaining between them.

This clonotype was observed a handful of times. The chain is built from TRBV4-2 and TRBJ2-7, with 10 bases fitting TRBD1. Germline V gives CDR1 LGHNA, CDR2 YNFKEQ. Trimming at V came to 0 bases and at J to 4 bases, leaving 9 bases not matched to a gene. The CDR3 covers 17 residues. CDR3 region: CASSQEWRDRGRYEQYF. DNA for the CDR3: TGTGCCAGCAGCCAAGAATGGCGGGACAGGGGTAGGTACGAGCAGTACTTC.

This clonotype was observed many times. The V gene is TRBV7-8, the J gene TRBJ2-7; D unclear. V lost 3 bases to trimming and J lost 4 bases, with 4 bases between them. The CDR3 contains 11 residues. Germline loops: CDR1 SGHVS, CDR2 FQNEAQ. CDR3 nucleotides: TGTGCCAGCAGCTTGGTGTACGAGCAGTACTTC. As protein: CASSLVYEQYF.

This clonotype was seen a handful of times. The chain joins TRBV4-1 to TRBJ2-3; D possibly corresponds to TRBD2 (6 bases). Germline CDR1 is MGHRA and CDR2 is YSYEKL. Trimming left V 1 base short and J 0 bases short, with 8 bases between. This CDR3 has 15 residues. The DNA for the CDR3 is TGCGCCAGCAGCCAAGTTCTAGCGAGCACAGATACGCAGTATTTT. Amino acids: CASSQVLASTDTQYF.

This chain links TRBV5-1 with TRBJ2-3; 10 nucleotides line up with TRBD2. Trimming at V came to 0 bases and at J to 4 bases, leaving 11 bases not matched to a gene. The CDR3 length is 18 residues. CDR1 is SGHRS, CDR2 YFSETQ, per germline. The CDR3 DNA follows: TGCGCCAGCAGCTTGGAGGTCGGACTAGCGGCAGCAGCAGATACGCAGTATTTT. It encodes CASSLEVGLAAAADTQYF.

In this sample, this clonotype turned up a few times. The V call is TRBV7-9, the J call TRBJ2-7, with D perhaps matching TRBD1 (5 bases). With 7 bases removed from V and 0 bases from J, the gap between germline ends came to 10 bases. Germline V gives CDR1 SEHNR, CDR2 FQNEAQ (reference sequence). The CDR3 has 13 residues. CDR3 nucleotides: TGTGCCAGCAAGGGGCAGAGCTCCTACGAGCAGTACTTC. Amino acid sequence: CASKGQSSYEQYF.

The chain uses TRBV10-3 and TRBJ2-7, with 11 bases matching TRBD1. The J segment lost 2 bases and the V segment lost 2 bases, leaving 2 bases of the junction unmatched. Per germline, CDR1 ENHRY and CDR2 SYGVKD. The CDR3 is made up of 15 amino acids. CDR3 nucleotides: TGTGCCATCAGTGAGCTGGACAGGGGGCCCTACGAGCAGTACTTC. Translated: CAISELDRGPYEQYF.